The 31 T cell receptor beta chains presented below share a single source sample, sequenced in a study of PD-1 blockade in classical Hodgkin lymphoma (dated by TCRdb to about 2020). The method behind the library was the immunoSEQ multiplex PCR assay. TCRdb obtained this table from immuneACCESS and retained in-frame rearrangements with V and J assigned. These tables miss some clones; where compared with another copy, unresolved V genes account for less than half of the shortfall, and the remainder is unexplained. The sample table lists about 94,000 clones, about 91% of them with a count of one. The top ten clones comprise 9.5% to 12% of the sample. Interpreted using the paper, the time point label stands for: cycle 2 day 1 (C2D1) of nivolumab. Every trial patient had relapsed following autologous stem cell transplantation, and prior brentuximab vedotin exposure was what differed among cohorts A, B and C.

Sequences were derived from peripheral blood mononuclear cells (PBMCs), sampled before the second cycle of nivolumab. These TCRs come from a human donor with classical Hodgkin lymphoma.

This clone has more than one count but fewer than ten. This chain links TRBV5-6 with TRBJ1-2, with 9 bases matching TRBD1. The CDR3 sequence is 13 residues long. Unmatched junction bases numbered 6, after V lost 4 bases and J lost 8 bases. Looked up from germline, CDR1 is SGHDT and CDR2 is YYEEEE. DNA of the CDR3: TGTGCCAGCAGCCCGGGACAGGGATCCGGCTACACCTTC. This translates into CASSPGQGSGYTF.

The chain's CDR3 is CASTPGAGEQYF. For the CDR3, the DNA is TGCGCCAGCACCCCGGGGGCGGGAGAGCAGTACTTC. The chain has TRBV5-1 and TRBJ2-7; either TRBD1 or TRBD2 may fit D (6 bases each). The V gene's germline CDR1 is SGHRS and CDR2 YFSETQ. Trimming shortened V by 6 bases and J by 7 bases, and 14 bases separated the two germline ends. The CDR3 is 12 residues long.

The gene calls are TRBV27 and TRBJ2-3; weak D call: TRBD2 (6 bases). Germline lookup yields CDR1 MNHEY and CDR2 SMNVEV (reference sequence). Trimming pared 5 bases from V and 5 bases from J, leaving 26 bases between. The CDR3 runs to 18 residues. The CDR3 protein is CASSPDLSREYQEDTQYF. The CDR3 nucleotides are TGTGCCAGCAGTCCAGACCTTTCTCGGGAGTATCAGGAAGATACGCAGTATTTT.

This clone has a single count. The rearrangement uses TRBV13 and TRBJ2-5; TRBD2 aligns across 11 bases. The CDR3 extends over 13 amino acids. The V gene end was trimmed by 10 bases and the J gene end by 5 bases; junction bases not matched to a gene: 6. In germline, CDR1 is PRHDT, CDR2 FYEKMQ (reference sequence). The CDR3 spells CATRLAGQETQYF. As DNA, the CDR3 is TGTGCCACTCGACTAGCGGGACAGGAGACCCAGTACTTC.

V usage is TRBV7-9 and J usage is TRBJ2-7; 7 bases match TRBD1. The V gene's germline CDR1 is SEHNR and CDR2 FQNEAQ (reference sequence). V trimming: 4 bases; J trimming: 3 bases; junction bases outside the gene matches: 0. The CDR3 loop spans 12 amino acids. The chain's CDR3 is CASSWDSYEQYF. In DNA form, the CDR3 reads TGTGCCAGCAGCTGGGACAGCTACGAGCAGTACTTC.

V and J are TRBV19 and TRBJ2-2; 8 bases match TRBD1. Germline V gene lookup returns CDR1 LNHDA and CDR2 SQIVND (reference sequence). CDR3 size: 14 residues. The junction had 4 bases not matched to a gene; V was cut back by 5 bases and J by 5 bases. The CDR3 region is CASSRQGKTGELFF. The DNA of the CDR3 is TGTGCCAGTAGTCGACAGGGGAAGACCGGGGAGCTGTTTTTT.

The chain is built from TRBV2 and TRBJ2-7; D uncertain. Germline values: CDR1 SNHLY, CDR2 FYNNEI. V gave up 4 bases and J gave up 4 bases, with 14 bases separating them. The length of the CDR3 is 14 residues. CDR3 residues: CASSVPDNLYEQYF. CDR3 DNA sequence: TGTGCCAGCAGTGTTCCCGACAACTTGTACGAGCAGTACTTC. Using reference TRBV2 and TRBJ2-7 for the parts outside the CDR3, the full variable domain is EPEVTQTPSHQVTQMGQEVILRCVPISNHLYFYWYRQILGQKVEFLVSFYNNEISEKSEIFDDQFSVERPDGSNFTLKIRSTKLEDSAMYFCASSVPDNLYEQYFGPGTRLTVT.

This clone came up a few times. The chain has TRBV18 and TRBJ1-1; tentative D call: TRBD1 (5 bases). The CDR3 runs 13 residues. Per the germline V gene, CDR1 is KGHSH and CDR2 is LQKENI. V was pared by 3 bases and J by 4 bases, with 9 bases between. CDR3 DNA sequence: TGTGCCAGCTCACCGCAGGGCCCCACTGAAGCTTTCTTT. Its protein product is CASSPQGPTEAFF.

This chain joins TRBV15 and TRBJ1-1; 7 bases are shared with TRBD1. The V segment lost 5 bases and the J segment 4 bases; nucleotides outside the gene matches: 7. This CDR3 spans 14 amino acids. Germline CDR1 LNHNV, CDR2 YYDKDF (reference sequence). The CDR3 loop is CATSAQGVGTEAFF. In DNA form, the CDR3 reads TGTGCCACCAGCGCCCAGGGGGTCGGCACTGAAGCTTTCTTT.

The chain couples TRBV28 to TRBJ1-4, with TRBD1 as a possible D gene (5 bases). The CDR3 is 16 residues long. Trimming left V 4 bases short and J 5 bases short, with 17 bases between. Germline CDR1 MDHEN, CDR2 SYDVKM. As DNA, the CDR3 is TGTGCCAGCAGTTCCGGGACCTATTGGGGGAATGAAAAACTGTTTTTT. It encodes CASSSGTYWGNEKLFF.

V gene TRBV4-2 combines with J gene TRBJ1-1; D is undetermined. CDR1 LGHNA and CDR2 YNFKEQ come from the germline V gene. Trimming took 0 bases from V and 6 from J, leaving 8 bases between them. The length of the CDR3 is 13 residues. This CDR3 reads CASSQDEGSEAFF. CDR3 coding DNA: TGTGCCAGCAGCCAAGACGAGGGTTCTGAAGCTTTCTTT.

DNA for the CDR3: TGTGCCAGCAGTACCAGGTGGGGATCCACCGGGGAGCTGTTTTTT. Translation: CASSTRWGSTGELFF. This chain joins TRBV27 and TRBJ2-2; no definite D call. Trimming took off 5 bases at V and 4 bases at J, with 14 bases between the two ends. CDR1 MNHEY and CDR2 SMNVEV come from the germline V gene (reference sequence). This CDR3 contains 15 residues.

The rearrangement links TRBV6-1 to TRBJ2-3, with TRBD1 identical over 7 bases. This CDR3 is 15 amino acids long. Germline-derived CDR1 and CDR2 are MNHNS and SASEGT. J was trimmed by 1 base and V by 4 bases; bases with no gene match: 5. The CDR3 nucleotides read TGTGCCAGCAGTGTTGGTCAGGGGGGCACAGATACGCAGTATTTT. Translating gives CASSVGQGGTDTQYF.

This clone was detected only once. V is TRBV7-7 and J is TRBJ2-2, with D perhaps TRBD1 (5 bases). The CDR3 loop spans 15 amino acids. Germline-derived CDR1 and CDR2 are SSHAT and FNYEAQ (reference sequence). V lost 5 bases, J lost 0 bases, and 10 bases lay in between. CDR3 in amino acids: CASSPGQPNTGELFF. The CDR3 DNA is TGTGCCAGCAGCCCCGGACAACCGAACACCGGGGAGCTGTTTTTT.

This clone was found a few times. The gene calls are TRBV5-4 and TRBJ1-4, with D maybe TRBD1 (5 bases). The CDR3 loop spans 14 amino acids. Germline CDR1 is SGHNT and CDR2 is YYREEE (reference sequence). V was trimmed by 3 bases and J by 5 bases, leaving 11 bases between them. CDR3 bases: TGTGCCAGCAGCTACGGGACTGGGAATGAAAAACTGTTTTTT. Translation: CASSYGTGNEKLFF.

The chain is built from TRBV19 and TRBJ2-2; tentative D call: TRBD1 (5 bases). CDR3 length equals 16 residues. CDR1 and CDR2 from the germline V gene are LNHDA and SQIVND (reference sequence). Trimming removed 5 bases from V and 0 bases from J, with 13 bases in between. This CDR3 is CASSEPWGSNTGELFF. The CDR3 nucleotides are TGTGCCAGTAGTGAACCGTGGGGCTCGAACACCGGGGAGCTGTTTTTT.

The V gene is TRBV7-6, the J gene TRBJ1-5; unclear D gene. CDR3 length: 14 residues. V lost 5 bases to trimming and J lost 4 bases, with 12 bases between them. CDR1 is SGHVS and CDR2 is FNYEAQ in the germline V gene. DNA of the CDR3: TGTGCCAGCAGCCCGGAGGCGGGGAATCAGCCCCAGCATTTT. As protein: CASSPEAGNQPQHF.

CDR3 protein: CASSDRLAGGPWGFDEQYF. The CDR3 DNA follows: TGTGCCAGCAGCGACCGACTAGCGGGAGGGCCTTGGGGTTTCGACGAGCAGTACTTC. The chain employs TRBV5-5 and TRBJ2-7; 14 bases are shared with TRBD2. V shed 4 bases and J 5 bases; nucleotides not matched to a gene: 17. This CDR3 is 19 amino acids long. Germline V gene data show CDR1 as SGHKS and CDR2 as YYEKEE (reference sequence).

The CDR3, as DNA: TGTGCCAGCAGTTTAGGGGGCGGACTGCTGGGCGAGCAGTACTTC. Translating it yields CASSLGGGLLGEQYF. V gene TRBV27 combines with J gene TRBJ2-7; tentative D call: TRBD1 (6 bases). V shed 2 bases and J shed 6 bases, with 17 bases lying between them. Germline loops: CDR1 MNHEY, CDR2 SMNVEV (reference sequence). This CDR3 contains 15 residues.

The chain employs TRBV18 and TRBJ1-1, with TRBD1 as a possible D gene (6 bases). The ends were cut back, 1 base at V and 5 bases at J, with 8 bases in the middle. The germline V gene has CDR1 KGHSH and CDR2 LQKENI. The CDR3 has 13 amino acids. CDR3 amino acids: CASSPQGGTEAFF. The CDR3 DNA reads as TGTGCCAGCTCACCACAGGGGGGAACTGAAGCTTTCTTT.

The chain combines TRBV5-1 with TRBJ2-5, with 9 bases that match TRBD2. Germline CDR1 is SGHRS and CDR2 is YFSETQ. Trimming cost V 8 bases and J 3 bases; bases outside gene matches: 8. The CDR3 is 14 amino acids. The CDR3 region has the DNA TGCGCCAGTAAAGGCGGGAGGGCCGAAGAGACCCAGTACTTC. This encodes CASKGGRAEETQYF.

This chain connects TRBV7-2 to TRBJ1-5; D might be TRBD1 (5 bases). The V gene's germline CDR1 is SGHTA and CDR2 FQGNSA. Deletions cut 1 base from V and 8 bases from J, with 12 bases between. The CDR3 has 14 residues. The CDR3 here is CASSLEAGLKPQHF. The CDR3 region has the DNA TGTGCCAGCAGCTTAGAGGCAGGGTTAAAGCCCCAGCATTTT.

In DNA, the CDR3 is TGTGCCAGCACCCTAGGCCCGGGAGAGACCCAGTACTTC. Protein: CASTLGPGETQYF. The V call is TRBV2, the J call TRBJ2-5; D unresolved. This CDR3 is 13 amino acids long. CDR1 is SNHLY, CDR2 FYNNEI, per germline. Trimming removed 7 bases at V and 4 bases at J, with 13 bases between.

V is TRBV7-9 and J is TRBJ2-5; 11 bases line up with TRBD1. The CDR3 runs 15 residues. V shed 4 bases, J shed 3 bases, and the junction held 4 bases outside the gene matches. Germline assignment: CDR1 SEHNR and CDR2 FQNEAQ (reference sequence). CDR3: CASSWTGGPKETQYF. CDR3 nucleotide sequence: TGTGCCAGCAGCTGGACAGGGGGCCCTAAAGAGACCCAGTACTTC.

This clone came up once. The chain joins TRBV7-9 to TRBJ2-7, with D possibly TRBD1 on 5 matching bases. V was cut by 5 bases and J by 0 bases, with 11 bases left in between. Germline V CDR1 and CDR2: SEHNR, FQNEAQ (reference sequence). The CDR3 runs 14 residues. The chain's CDR3 is CASSHDSPSYEQYF. The CDR3 nucleotides read TGTGCCAGCAGCCATGACAGCCCCTCCTACGAGCAGTACTTC.

The chain couples TRBV5-6 to TRBJ2-1; tentatively, D is TRBD2 (6 bases). The CDR3 consists of 15 residues. CDR1 is SGHDT and CDR2 is YYEEEE in the germline V gene. V was trimmed by 6 bases and J by 0 bases, leaving 13 bases between them. CDR3 coding DNA: TGTGCCAGCACGGAGGGTCTCAGCTCCTACAATGAGCAGTTCTTC. Protein: CASTEGLSSYNEQFF.

This chain connects TRBV7-9 to TRBJ2-7; 8 nucleotides match TRBD1. Germline trimming cut 5 bases from V and 2 bases from J; bases unmatched to any gene: 11. Germline V gene sequence: CDR1 SEHNR, CDR2 FQNEAQ (reference sequence). The CDR3 has 16 amino acids. CDR3 region: CASSASAGGPPYEQYF. The CDR3 nucleotides are TGTGCCAGCAGCGCCTCGGCAGGGGGCCCGCCCTACGAGCAGTACTTC.

This chain connects TRBV4-1 to TRBJ1-4; the D is unclear. This CDR3 region has 15 residues. Germline values: CDR1 MGHRA, CDR2 YSYEKL. The V gene lost 1 base and the J gene lost 0 bases, with 6 bases spanning the gap. DNA of the CDR3: TGCGCCAGCAGCCAAGCCGGTGCAACTAATGAAAAACTGTTTTTT. Its translation is CASSQAGATNEKLFF.

The chain carries TRBV11-2 and TRBJ2-7, with 9 bases identical to TRBD2. Trimming at V came to 5 bases and at J to 5 bases, leaving 16 bases not matched to a gene. CDR1 is SGHAT and CDR2 is FQNNGV in the germline V gene. The CDR3 has 17 amino acids. This CDR3 reads CASSLRLVAGEPHEQYF. CDR3 sequence (DNA): TGTGCCAGCAGCCTCCGTTTGGTAGCGGGAGAACCCCACGAGCAGTACTTC.

J is TRBJ1-1 and V is TRBV11-2; D might be TRBD1 (6 bases). The CDR3 consists of 12 residues. Germline V gives CDR1 SGHAT, CDR2 FQNNGV. V shed 5 bases and J shed 6 bases, with 10 bases lying between them. The CDR3 here is CASSRDIPEAFF. The CDR3 DNA sequence: TGTGCCAGCAGCAGGGACATACCTGAAGCTTTCTTT.

This clone was counted a single time. The chain joins TRBV15 to TRBJ1-4, with D perhaps TRBD1 (5 bases). The CDR3 has 17 residues. Germline-derived CDR1 and CDR2 are LNHNV and YYDKDF (reference sequence). The V and J ends lost 1 base and 0 bases respectively, with 12 bases between them. The CDR3 DNA is TGTGCCACCAGCAGAGTACGGGGGGACGCAACTAATGAAAAACTGTTTTTT. Its protein is CATSRVRGDATNEKLFF.